This T cell receptor (beta chain) was sequenced in a study of T cell repertoires in cytomegalovirus infection. TCRdb called the reads again in MiXCR, with one record for every CDR3 protein. Of approximately 500,000 distinct CDR3 sequences detected, 11% appear once; the ten largest clones hold 10%. The V end was cut by 1 base, the J end by 1 base, with 7 bases between. Germline V gene sequence: CDR1 KGHSH, CDR2 LQKENI. The CDR3 totals 14 residues. The clonotype originates from a human donor in good health (CMV status not recorded). Some clones in this sample may be carry-over from other donors' samples. Sample: PBMCs. The V gene is TRBV18, the J gene TRBJ1-1, with D uncertain. As DNA, the CDR3 is TGTGCCAGCTCACCACTGACGGCGAACACTGAAGCTTTCTTT. Residues: CASSPLTANTEAFF.